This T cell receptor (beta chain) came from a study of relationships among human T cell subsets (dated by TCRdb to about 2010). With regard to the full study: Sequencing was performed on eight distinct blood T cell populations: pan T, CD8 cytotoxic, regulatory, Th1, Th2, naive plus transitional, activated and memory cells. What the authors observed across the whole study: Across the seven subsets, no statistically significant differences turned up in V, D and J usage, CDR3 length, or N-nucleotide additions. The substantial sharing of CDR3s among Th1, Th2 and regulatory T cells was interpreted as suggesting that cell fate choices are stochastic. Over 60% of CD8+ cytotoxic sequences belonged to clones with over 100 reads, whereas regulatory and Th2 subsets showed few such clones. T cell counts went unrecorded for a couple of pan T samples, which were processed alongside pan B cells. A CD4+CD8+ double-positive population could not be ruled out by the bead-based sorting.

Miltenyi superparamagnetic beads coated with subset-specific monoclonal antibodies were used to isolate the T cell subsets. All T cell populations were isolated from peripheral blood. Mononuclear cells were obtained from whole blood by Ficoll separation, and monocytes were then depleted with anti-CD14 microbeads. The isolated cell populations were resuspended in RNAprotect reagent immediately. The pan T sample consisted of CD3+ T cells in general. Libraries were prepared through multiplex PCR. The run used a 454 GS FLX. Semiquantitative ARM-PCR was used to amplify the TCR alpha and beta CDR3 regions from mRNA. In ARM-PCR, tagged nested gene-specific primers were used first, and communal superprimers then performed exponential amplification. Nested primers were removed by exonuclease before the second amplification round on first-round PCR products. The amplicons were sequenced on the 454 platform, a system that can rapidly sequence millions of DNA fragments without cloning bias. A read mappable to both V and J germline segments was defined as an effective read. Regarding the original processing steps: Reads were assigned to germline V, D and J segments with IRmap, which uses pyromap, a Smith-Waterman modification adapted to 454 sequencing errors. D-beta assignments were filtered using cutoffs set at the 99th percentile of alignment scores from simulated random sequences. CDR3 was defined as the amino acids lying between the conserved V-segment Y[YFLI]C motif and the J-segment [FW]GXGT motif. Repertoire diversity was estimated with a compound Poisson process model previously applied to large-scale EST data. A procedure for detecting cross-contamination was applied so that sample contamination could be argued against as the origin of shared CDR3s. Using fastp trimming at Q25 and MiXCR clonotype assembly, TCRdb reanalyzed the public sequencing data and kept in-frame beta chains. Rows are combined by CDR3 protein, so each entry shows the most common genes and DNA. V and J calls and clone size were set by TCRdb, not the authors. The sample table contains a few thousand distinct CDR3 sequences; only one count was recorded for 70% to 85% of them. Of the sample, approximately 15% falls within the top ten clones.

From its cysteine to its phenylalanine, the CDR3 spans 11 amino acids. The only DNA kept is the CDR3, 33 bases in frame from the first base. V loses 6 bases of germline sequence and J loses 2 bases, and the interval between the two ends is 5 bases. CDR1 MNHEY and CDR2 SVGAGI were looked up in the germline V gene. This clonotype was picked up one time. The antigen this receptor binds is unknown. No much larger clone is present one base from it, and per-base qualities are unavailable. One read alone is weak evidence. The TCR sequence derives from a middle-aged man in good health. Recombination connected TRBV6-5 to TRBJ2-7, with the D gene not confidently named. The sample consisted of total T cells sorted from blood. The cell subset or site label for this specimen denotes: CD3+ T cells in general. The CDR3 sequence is CASSDTYEQYF. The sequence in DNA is TGTGCCAGCAGCGACACCTACGAGCAGTACTTC.